This entry describes one T cell receptor (beta chain). Its antigen is unknown. Germline CDR1 reads MDHEN; CDR2 reads SYDVKM. The CDR3 totals 12 residues. Trimming took off 6 bases at V and 11 bases at J, with 16 bases between the two ends. Alongside a J-beta primer mix, a sample-barcoded 5' primer served in a second PCR lasting about 6 to 11 cycles. Each CDR3 protein gets one entry after TCRdb re-called the 5' RACE reads with MiXCR. The table includes about 670,000 distinct CDR3 sequences, 40% to 65% detected once. These data belong to a study of blood T cells in healthy people across ages. Study-wide results and limits: Diversity was estimated from one million T cells, and these estimates were considered underestimates.

V usage is TRBV28 and J usage is TRBJ2-5; D unresolved. The source material was blood. The TCR originated in a woman over 75 in good health. The CDR3 DNA reads as TGTGCCAGCAGGTTACGCCCGGGTGAGCAGTACTTC. Translation gives CASRLRPGEQYF.